This T cell receptor beta chain was profiled in a study of T cells after posttransplantation cyclophosphamide (dated by TCRdb to the mid-2010s). Looking at the study overall: Using TRB sequencing, the study followed how the T cell repertoire reconstituted after myeloablative bone marrow transplantation in which posttransplantation cyclophosphamide served as GVHD prophylaxis. Public TRB sequences were queried against a database of over 3,000 sequences associated with responses to pathogens, tumor antigens, self-antigens and alloantigens. Because TRA and TRB clonality were tightly correlated in 8 or 9 samples, subsequent TCR analyses were focused on TRB only. Blood from all 35 or so PTCy patients with 1-year posttransplant specimens was subjected to TRB sequencing. Antigen receptor sequencing covered samples from approximately 32 PTCy-treated patients and approximately 15 of their related bone marrow donors. In 3 patients, TRB sequencing was also performed on up to 3 more blood samples taken 2 to 5.2 years after transplant, and in several patients, pretransplant blood was also TRB-sequenced.

Results and caveats for the whole study, not just this receptor: Donor-recipient similarity was low at 1-2 months but increased during the first year, and donor CD8+ memory clones often dominated later blood repertoires. The TRB repertoires of T cells infiltrating skin or GI tract showed only limited overlap with the TRB repertoires of T cells in blood. Across the approximately 45 patients, TRB clonality was highly associated with recipient CMV seropositivity and CMV reactivation, and diversity with PTCy was similar to that in the CNI/methotrexate controls.

Viable CD3+CD4+ or CD3+CD8+ cells that were CCR7+CD45RA+CD45RO-CD95-CD27+CD28+ were defined as naive T cells. Related bone marrow donors provided peripheral blood samples on the day of marrow donation. Peripheral blood and bone marrow mononuclear cells were isolated by Ficoll-Hypaque density centrifugation and were cryopreserved. CD4+ and CD8+ T cells, including naive and memory subsets, were sorted by FACS using a FACSAria II. From cysteine to phenylalanine, the CDR3 is 14 amino acids long. Only the CDR3 region is kept as DNA, spanning 42 bases read in frame from base 1. CDR1 is given as SGHAT and CDR2 as FQNNGV, both from the germline V gene. The germline ends are 12 bases apart after V is trimmed by 5 bases and J by 2 bases. As to this clone: Its antigen is not yet known. No quality values exist for individual bases; no much larger clone is one base distant.

Genomic DNA was the input for TRB sequencing, which was run either with the immunoSEQ assay at survey resolution or with the hsTCRB kit. The published analysis was carried out like this. Initial read processing used immunoSEQ software, and repertoire analyses used the LymphoSeq R package. Clonality was computed as 1 minus normalized Shannon entropy, and a Gini coefficient was also calculated for each TRB dataset. Phenotypes of unsorted samples were inferred by mapping TRB sequences from sorted subsets of the recipient or donor onto unsorted samples of the same recipient. Sourced from immuneACCESS, this table was stored by TCRdb with only in-frame sequences that have V and J called. A share of the clones is absent; for the studies checked, an unresolved V gene accounts for under half, and the remainder has no known explanation. That table is the source of V, J and clone size, and D and trimming were worked out from the DNA. The sample data list 7,500 to 10,000 clones, and 98% of these were observed just once. 0.2% to 0.3% of the sample rests with the top ten.

The TCR originated in a woman aged 60 to 75 in good health, CMV-negative, and a related stem cell transplant donor. Material for sequencing was naive CD4+ T cells sorted from PBMCs. The rearrangement joined TRBV11-2 to TRBJ2-5, and possibly TRBD2, on 6 matching bases. The bases are TGTGCCAGCAGCCCCCTTGGGGGGCAAGAGACCCAGTACTTC. Its coded protein is CASSPLGGQETQYF.